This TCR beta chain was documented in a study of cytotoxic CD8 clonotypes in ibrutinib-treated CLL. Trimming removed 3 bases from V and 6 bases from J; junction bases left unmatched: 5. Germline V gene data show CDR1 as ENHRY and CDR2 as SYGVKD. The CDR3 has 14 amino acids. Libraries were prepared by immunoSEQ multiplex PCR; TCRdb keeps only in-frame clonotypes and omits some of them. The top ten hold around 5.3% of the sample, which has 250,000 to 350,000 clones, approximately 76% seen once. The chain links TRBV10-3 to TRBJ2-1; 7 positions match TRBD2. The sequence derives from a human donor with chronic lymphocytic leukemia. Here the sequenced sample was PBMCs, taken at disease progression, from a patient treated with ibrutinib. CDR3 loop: CAISDGGSANEQFF. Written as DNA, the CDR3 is TGTGCCATCAGTGATGGCGGGAGTGCCAATGAGCAGTTCTTC.